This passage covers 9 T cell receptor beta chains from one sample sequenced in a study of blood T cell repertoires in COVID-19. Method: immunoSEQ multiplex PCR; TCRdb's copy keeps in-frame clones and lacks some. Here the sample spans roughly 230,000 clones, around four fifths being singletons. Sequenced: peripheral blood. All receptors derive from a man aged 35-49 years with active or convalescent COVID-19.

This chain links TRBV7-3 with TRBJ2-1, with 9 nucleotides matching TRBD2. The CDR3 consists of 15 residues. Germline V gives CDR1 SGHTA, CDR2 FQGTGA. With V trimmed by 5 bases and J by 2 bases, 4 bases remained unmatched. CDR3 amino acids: CASSPSGVTYNEQFF. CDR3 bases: TGTGCCAGCAGCCCTAGCGGGGTTACCTACAATGAGCAGTTCTTC.

The CDR3 spells CASSPLQGPGELFF. DNA for the CDR3: TGTGCCAGCTCACCACTCCAGGGTCCCGGGGAGCTGTTTTTT. V is TRBV18 and J is TRBJ2-2; TRBD1 might be the D (5 bases). V dropped 1 base and J dropped 6 bases, with 9 bases sitting between them. The CDR3 length is 14 residues. Germline V gene data show CDR1 as KGHSH and CDR2 as LQKENI. Looking up the rest from reference TRBV18 and TRBJ2-2 gives the full variable domain: NAGVMQNPRHLVRRRGQEARLRCSPMKGHSHVYWYRQLPEEGLKFMVYLQKENIIDESGMPKERFSAEFPKEGPSILRIQQVVRGDSAAYFCASSPLQGPGELFFGEGSRLTVL.

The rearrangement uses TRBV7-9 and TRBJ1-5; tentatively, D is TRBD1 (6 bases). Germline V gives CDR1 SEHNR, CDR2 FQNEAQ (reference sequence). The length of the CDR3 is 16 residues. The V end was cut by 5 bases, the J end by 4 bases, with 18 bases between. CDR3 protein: CASSPTGTPRNQPQHF. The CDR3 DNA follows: TGTGCCAGCAGCCCTACCGGGACACCTAGGAATCAGCCCCAGCATTTT.

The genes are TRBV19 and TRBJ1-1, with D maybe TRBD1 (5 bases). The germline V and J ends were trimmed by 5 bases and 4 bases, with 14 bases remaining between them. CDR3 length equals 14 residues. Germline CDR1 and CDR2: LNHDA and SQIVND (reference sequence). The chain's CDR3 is CASSFRQKGTEAFF. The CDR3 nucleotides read TGTGCCAGTAGTTTCAGACAGAAGGGCACTGAAGCTTTCTTT.

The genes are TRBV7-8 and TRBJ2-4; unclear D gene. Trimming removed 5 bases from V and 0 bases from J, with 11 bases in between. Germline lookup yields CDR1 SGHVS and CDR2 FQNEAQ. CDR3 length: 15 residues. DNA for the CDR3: TGTGCCAGCAGCCAAGAGGATATAGCCAAAAACATTCAGTACTTC. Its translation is CASSQEDIAKNIQYF.

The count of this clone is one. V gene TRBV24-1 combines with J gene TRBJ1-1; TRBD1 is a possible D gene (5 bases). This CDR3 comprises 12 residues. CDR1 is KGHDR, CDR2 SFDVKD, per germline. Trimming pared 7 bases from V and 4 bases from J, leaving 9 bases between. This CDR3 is CATRGGGTEAFF. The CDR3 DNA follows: TGTGCCACCAGGGGGGGAGGCACTGAAGCTTTCTTT.

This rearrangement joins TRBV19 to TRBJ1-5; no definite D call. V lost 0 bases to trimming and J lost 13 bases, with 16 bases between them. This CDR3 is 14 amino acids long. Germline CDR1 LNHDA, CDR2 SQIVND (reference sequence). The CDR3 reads CASSIEGRRSTQHF. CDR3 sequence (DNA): TGTGCCAGTAGTATAGAGGGCAGACGGTCAACTCAGCATTTT.

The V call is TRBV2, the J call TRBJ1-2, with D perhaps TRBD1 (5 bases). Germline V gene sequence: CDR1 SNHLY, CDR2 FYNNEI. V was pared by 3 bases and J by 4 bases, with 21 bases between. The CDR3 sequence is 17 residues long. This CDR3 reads CASSDASSGLYSYGYTF. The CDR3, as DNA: TGTGCCAGCAGTGACGCCAGTTCAGGGTTATACAGCTATGGCTACACCTTC.

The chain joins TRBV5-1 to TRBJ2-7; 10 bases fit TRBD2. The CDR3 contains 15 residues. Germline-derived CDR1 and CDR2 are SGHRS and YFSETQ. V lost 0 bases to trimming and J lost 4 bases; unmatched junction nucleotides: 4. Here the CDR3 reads CASSLGVAGGYEQYF. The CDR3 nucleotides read TGCGCCAGCAGCTTGGGAGTAGCGGGAGGTTACGAGCAGTACTTC.